One and the same sample provided the 23 T cell receptor beta chains below, sequenced in a study of response to subunit inactivated influenza vaccine. TCRdb reprocessed the RT-PCR reads via MiXCR and lists one record per CDR3 protein. The sample shows 530,000 or so distinct CDR3 sequences, around 15% of them seen only once. The specimen was PBMCs from blood, collected roughly 12 days after vaccination. Source of these receptors: a man in his fifties or sixties who received an inactivated influenza vaccine.

The V call is TRBV15, the J call TRBJ2-5; perhaps D is TRBD1 or TRBD2 (5 bases each). Germline V lookup: CDR1 LNHNV, CDR2 YYDKDF (reference sequence). The CDR3 runs to 15 residues. V was clipped by 0 bases and J by 4 bases, with 12 bases between them. CDR3 residues: CATSRETWGRETQYF. In DNA form, the CDR3 reads TGTGCCACCAGCAGAGAAACGTGGGGGAGAGAGACCCAGTACTTC.

This rearrangement joins TRBV6-2 or TRBV6-3 to TRBJ2-7; the match to TRBD2 covers 9 bases. The CDR3 contains 13 residues. The germline CDR1 and CDR2 sequences are MNHEY and SVGEGT. J lost 5 bases, V lost 7 bases, and 6 bases had no gene match. CDR3 DNA: TGTGCCAGCAATCTAGCGGGGTCCAACGAGCAGTACTTC. This gives the protein CASNLAGSNEQYF.

The chain combines TRBV7-7 with TRBJ2-1, with D tentatively TRBD2 (6 bases). The CDR3 consists of 15 residues. Germline V lookup: CDR1 SSHAT, CDR2 FNYEAQ (reference sequence). V shed 2 bases and J shed 4 bases, with 12 bases lying between them. Here the CDR3 reads CASSLSGSPYNEQFF. In DNA, the CDR3 is TGTGCCAGCAGCTTATCCGGGAGTCCTTACAATGAGCAGTTCTTC. Full variable domain (remainder filled in from reference TRBV7-7 and TRBJ2-1): GAGVSQSPRYKVTKRGQDVTLRCDPISSHATLYWYQQALGQGPEFLTYFNYEAQPDKSGLPSDRFSAERPEGSISTLTIQRTEQRDSAMYRCASSLSGSPYNEQFFGPGTRLTVL.

Only a few counts were recorded for this clonotype. The chain employs TRBV5-8 and TRBJ2-1; no definite D call. The CDR3 consists of 13 residues. The germline gives CDR1 SGHTS, CDR2 YDEGEE. The ends were cut back, 3 bases at V and 8 bases at J, with 12 bases in the middle. As DNA, the CDR3 is TGTGCCAGCAGCTCAACCGGCAGGCATGAGCAGTTCTTC. This codes for CASSSTGRHEQFF.

The chain recombines TRBV24-1 with TRBJ2-1, with 11 bases that match TRBD2. This CDR3 is 19 amino acids long. Germline trimming cut 4 bases from V and 3 bases from J; bases unmatched to any gene: 13. CDR1 and CDR2 (germline): KGHDR, SFDVKD. The CDR3 region has the DNA TGTGCCACCAGTGAATCCGGGACTAGCGGAGTGCACCTCTACAATGAGCAGTTCTTC. This translates into CATSESGTSGVHLYNEQFF.

The chain carries TRBV6-2 or TRBV6-3 and TRBJ2-1; 7 bases map to TRBD1. The junction had 4 bases not matched to a gene; V was cut back by 8 bases and J by 0 bases. The CDR3 contains 14 residues. The germline CDR1 and CDR2 sequences are MNHEY and SVGEGT. The CDR3 nucleotides read TGTGCCAGCCACAGGGGAAGCTCCTACAATGAGCAGTTCTTC. It codes for CASHRGSSYNEQFF.

This chain joins TRBV7-8 and TRBJ1-5; 11 bases agree with TRBD1. Germline V gene lookup returns CDR1 SGHVS and CDR2 FQNEAQ. With V trimmed by 0 bases and J by 4 bases, 2 bases remained unmatched. The CDR3 contains 16 residues. CDR3 protein: CASSLAGQGANQPQHF. CDR3 nucleotides: TGTGCCAGCAGCTTAGCTGGACAGGGGGCGAATCAGCCCCAGCATTTT.

J is TRBJ1-5 and V is TRBV20-1; D unclear. Germline assignment: CDR1 DFQATT and CDR2 SNEGSKA (reference sequence). The CDR3 totals 14 residues. Trimming stripped 4 bases from V and 0 bases from J, with 10 bases between. The CDR3 DNA reads TGCAGTGCTACAGGTCCCTATAGCAATCAGCCCCAGCATTTT. Residues: CSATGPYSNQPQHF.

The chain links TRBV5-1 to TRBJ1-5, with unresolved D. Germline CDR1 and CDR2: SGHRS and YFSETQ. The CDR3 totals 15 residues. Trimming shortened V by 4 bases and J by 3 bases, and 14 bases separated the two germline ends. CDR3 bases: TGCGCCAGCAGCCCGAGTGGCGGAAACAATCAGCCCCAGCATTTT. Protein product: CASSPSGGNNQPQHF.

This clonotype came up a few times. This rearrangement joins TRBV6-2 or TRBV6-3 to TRBJ2-3; D possibly corresponds to TRBD1 (5 bases). Germline CDR1 reads MNHEY; CDR2 reads SVGEGT. This CDR3 has 14 amino acids. V was pared by 3 bases and J by 6 bases, with 13 bases between. As DNA, the CDR3 is TGTGCCAGCAGTTATCAGGGTCCCCCGGATACGCAGTATTTT. Its protein is CASSYQGPPDTQYF.

The J gene is TRBJ2-5, the V gene TRBV18; D is undetermined. Deletions cut 3 bases from V and 4 bases from J, with 9 bases between. In germline, CDR1 is KGHSH, CDR2 LQKENI. The CDR3 length is 13 residues. CDR3 in DNA: TGTGCCAGCTCACCCAACGCCGGAGAGACCCAGTACTTC. This codes for CASSPNAGETQYF.

The V call is TRBV12-3 or TRBV12-4, the J call TRBJ2-7; D gene ambiguous. This CDR3 comprises 12 residues. The ends were cut back, 6 bases at V and 4 bases at J, with 10 bases in the middle. This chain's CDR3 is CASSSVGYEQYF. The CDR3 region has the DNA TGTGCCAGCAGCTCCGTCGGGTACGAGCAGTACTTC.

A word on this clonotype: A much larger clone lies a single base off, so this may be a read error. CDR3 nucleotides: TGTGCCAGCAGCACCGCAGGGGGCTCTCTTCACAATGAGCAGTTCTTC. It is translated as CASSTAGGSLHNEQFF. V is TRBV21-1 and J is TRBJ2-1; the DNA was not compared with TRBD1, the D call given in the table. TRBV21-1 is a pseudogene locus. The CDR3 length is 16 residues.

This clonotype has a handful of counts. The chain combines TRBV12-3 or TRBV12-4 with TRBJ2-5, with D perhaps matching TRBD2 (6 bases). Between the trimmed V and J ends, which lost 1 base and 1 base, there was a span of 10 bases. This CDR3 is 15 amino acids long. The CDR3 loop is CASSLGAGSQETQYF. CDR3 coding DNA: TGTGCCAGCAGTTTAGGAGCGGGTAGCCAAGAGACCCAGTACTTC.

This clonotype turned up a few times. The rearrangement joins TRBV12-3 or TRBV12-4 to TRBJ2-3, with TRBD2 identical over 11 bases. J gave up 8 bases and V 5 bases, and 12 bases lay outside the gene matches. This CDR3 is 16 amino acids long. CDR3 sequence: CASSASTTSGAGTQYF. CDR3 nucleotides: TGTGCCAGCAGTGCAAGCACGACTAGCGGGGCGGGTACGCAGTATTTT.

This chain links TRBV19 with TRBJ2-5; possible D gene TRBD2, 5 bases. Trimming cost V 5 bases and J 3 bases, with 16 bases left between them. The germline gives CDR1 LNHDA, CDR2 SQIVND (reference sequence). The CDR3 extends over 15 amino acids. CDR3 protein: CASSPRVGSKETQYF. CDR3 DNA sequence: TGTGCCAGTAGTCCCCGCGTTGGGAGCAAAGAGACCCAGTACTTC.

This clonotype has at least ten counts. The chain is built from TRBV12-3 or TRBV12-4 and TRBJ2-5; D perhaps matches TRBD2 (6 bases). Trimming stripped 3 bases from V and 4 bases from J, with 9 bases between. The CDR3 is made up of 13 amino acids. CDR3 sequence: CASSFLGGETQYF. The CDR3 coding sequence is TGTGCCAGCAGTTTCCTCGGGGGAGAGACCCAGTACTTC.

A few counts support this clonotype. The V and J genes are TRBV11-3 and TRBJ2-7, with 8 bases fitting TRBD1. This CDR3 is 16 amino acids long. Unmatched junction bases numbered 13, after V lost 3 bases and J lost 6 bases. CDR1 and CDR2 from the germline V gene are SGHNT and YENEEA. The chain's CDR3 is CASSLNRGELASEQYF. The CDR3 DNA reads as TGTGCCAGCAGCTTGAACAGGGGGGAGTTGGCCTCCGAGCAGTACTTC. Together with reference TRBV11-3 and TRBJ2-7, the CDR3 gives the full variable domain: EAGVVQSPRYKIIEKKQPVAFWCNPISGHNTLYWYLQNLGQGPELLIRYENEEAVDDSQLPKDRFSAERLKGVDSTLKIQPAELGDSAVYLCASSLNRGELASEQYFGPGTRLTVT.

This clonotype was detected only a few times. The rearrangement uses TRBV28 and TRBJ1-2; 10 nucleotides line up with TRBD1. The CDR3 is made up of 17 amino acids. CDR1 is MDHEN, CDR2 SYDVKM, per germline. J was trimmed by 4 bases and V by 3 bases; bases with no gene match: 11. CDR3 sequence (DNA): TGTGCCAGCAGTTTCTCGTCTTGGAGGGACAGGGGCTATGGCTACACCTTC. Its protein is CASSFSSWRDRGYGYTF.

V is TRBV6-2 or TRBV6-3 and J is TRBJ2-3, with 7 bases lining up with TRBD2. This CDR3 region has 17 residues. Per the germline V gene, CDR1 is MNHEY and CDR2 is SVGEGT. With V trimmed by 2 bases and J by 2 bases, 10 bases remained unmatched. The CDR3 reads CASSYNPLAENTDTQYF. The CDR3 DNA reads as TGTGCCAGCAGTTACAACCCCCTAGCGGAGAACACAGATACGCAGTATTTT.

The CDR3 sequence: CASSIRGQHYGYTF. The CDR3 DNA reads as TGTGCCAGTAGTATAAGGGGACAGCACTATGGCTACACCTTC. J is TRBJ1-2 and V is TRBV19, with TRBD1 matching 7 bases. This CDR3 has 14 amino acids. The germline gives CDR1 LNHDA, CDR2 SQIVND (reference sequence). The junction had 3 bases not matched to a gene; V was cut back by 2 bases and J by 3 bases.

The rearrangement joins TRBV20-1 to TRBJ2-1, with 7 bases matching TRBD2. Germline V gives CDR1 DFQATT, CDR2 SNEGSKA (reference sequence). Trimming cost V 5 bases and J 4 bases; bases outside gene matches: 8. There are 14 residues in the CDR3. CDR3 residues: CSAGVPGLYNEQFF. In nucleotides, the CDR3 is TGCAGTGCTGGCGTGCCGGGACTATACAATGAGCAGTTCTTC.

The CDR3 spells CASSPGTSGITGELFF. Here the CDR3 DNA reads TGTGCCAGCAGCCCGGGGACTAGCGGCATCACCGGGGAGCTGTTTTTT. J is TRBJ2-2 and V is TRBV11-2; 11 bases are a match to TRBD2. Germline loops: CDR1 SGHAT, CDR2 FQNNGV. This CDR3 is 16 amino acids long. The V segment lost 5 bases and the J segment 4 bases; nucleotides outside the gene matches: 6.